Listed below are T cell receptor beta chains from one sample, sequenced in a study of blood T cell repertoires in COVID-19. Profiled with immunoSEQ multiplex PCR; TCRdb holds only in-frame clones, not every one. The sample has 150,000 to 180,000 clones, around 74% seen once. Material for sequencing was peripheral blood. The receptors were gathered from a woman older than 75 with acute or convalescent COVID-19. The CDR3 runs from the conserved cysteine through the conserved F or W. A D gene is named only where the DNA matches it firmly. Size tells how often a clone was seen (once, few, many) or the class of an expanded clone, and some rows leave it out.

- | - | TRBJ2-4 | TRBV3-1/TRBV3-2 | CASSQAFGNIQYF | TGTGCCAGCAGCCAAGCTTTCGGGAACATTCAGTACTTC
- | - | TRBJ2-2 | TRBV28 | CASSFQNTGELFF | TGTGCCAGCAGTTTCCAGAATACCGGGGAGCTGTTTTTT
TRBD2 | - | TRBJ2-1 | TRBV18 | CASSPPQREVHNEQFF | TGTGCCAGCTCACCACCCCAGCGGGAGGTGCACAATGAGCAGTTCTTC
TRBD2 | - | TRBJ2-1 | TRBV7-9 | CASSSKVAGAPDNEQFF | TGTGCCAGCAGCTCAAAGGTAGCGGGGGCTCCGGACAATGAGCAGTTCTTC
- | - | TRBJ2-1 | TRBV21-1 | CASSKGGASTHSYNEQFF | TGTGCCAGCAGCAAAGGAGGCGCTAGCACCCACTCCTACAATGAGCAGTTCTTC
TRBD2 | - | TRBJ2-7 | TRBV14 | CASSQLAGGYEQYF | TGTGCCAGCAGCCAACTAGCGGGGGGTTACGAGCAGTACTTC
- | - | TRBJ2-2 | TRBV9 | CASSVVGSPNVGELFF | TGTGCCAGCAGCGTAGTTGGGAGCCCCAACGTCGGGGAGCTGTTTTTT
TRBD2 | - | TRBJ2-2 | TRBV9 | CASSGSGTSGTGELFF | TGTGCCAGCAGCGGTTCCGGGACTAGCGGTACTGGGGAGCTGTTTTTT
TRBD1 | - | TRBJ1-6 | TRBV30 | CAWNRDRGNSPLHF | TGTGCCTGGAACCGGGACAGGGGAAATTCACCCCTCCACTTT
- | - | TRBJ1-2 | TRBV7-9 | CASSPLGEINYGYTF | TGTGCCAGCAGCCCCCTTGGGGAGATTAACTATGGCTACACCTTC
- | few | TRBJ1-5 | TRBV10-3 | CAISEWGTTSNQPQHF | TGTGCCATCAGTGAGTGGGGGACTACTAGCAATCAGCCCCAGCATTTT
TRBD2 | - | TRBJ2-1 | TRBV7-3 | CASSFRGRPDNEQFF | TGTGCCAGCAGCTTTCGCGGGAGGCCTGACAATGAGCAGTTCTTC
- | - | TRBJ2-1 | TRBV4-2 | CASSLSRGEAGTYNEQFF | TGTGCCAGCAGCCTCTCGCGAGGAGAGGCAGGGACCTACAATGAGCAGTTCTTC
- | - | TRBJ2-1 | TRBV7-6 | CASSLGGSSSYNEQFF | TGTGCCAGCAGCTTAGGCGGGTCCAGCTCCTACAATGAGCAGTTCTTC
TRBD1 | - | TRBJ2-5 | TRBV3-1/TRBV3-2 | CASSQGTGGLETQYF | TGTGCCAGCAGCCAAGGGACAGGGGGTTTGGAGACCCAGTACTTC
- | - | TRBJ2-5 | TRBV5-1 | CASSFRIQETQYF | TGCGCCAGCAGCTTCAGAATACAAGAGACCCAGTACTTC
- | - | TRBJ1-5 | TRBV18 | CASSLDMAGGNQPQHF | TGTGCCAGCTCACTGGATATGGCGGGCGGCAATCAGCCCCAGCATTTT
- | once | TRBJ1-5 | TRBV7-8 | CASSLFLVGNQPQHF | TGTGCCAGCAGCTTATTTCTCGTAGGCAATCAGCCCCAGCATTTT
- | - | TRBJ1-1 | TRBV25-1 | CASRVGDYTEAFF | TGTGCCAGCAGAGTAGGAGACTACACTGAAGCTTTCTTT
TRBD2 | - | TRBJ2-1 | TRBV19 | CASGAGGNNEQFF | TGTGCCAGTGGAGCGGGAGGGAACAATGAGCAGTTCTTC
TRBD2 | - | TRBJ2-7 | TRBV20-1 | CSASWLAGSYEQYF | TGCAGTGCTAGTTGGCTAGCGGGATCCTACGAGCAGTACTTC
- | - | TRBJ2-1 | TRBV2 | CASSGSSRSSYNEQFF | TGTGCCAGCAGTGGGTCTTCCCGGAGCTCCTACAATGAGCAGTTCTTC
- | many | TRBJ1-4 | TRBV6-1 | CASSEARGGVEKLFF | TGTGCCAGCAGTGAAGCGAGAGGTGGTGTTGAGAAACTGTTTTTT
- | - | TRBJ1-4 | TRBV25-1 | CASSVGGEGEKLFF | TGTGCCAGCAGTGTGGGAGGAGAGGGTGAAAAACTGTTTTTT
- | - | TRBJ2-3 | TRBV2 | CASRSTPARTDTQYF | TGTGCCAGCAGATCGACCCCGGCGAGGACAGATACGCAGTATTTT
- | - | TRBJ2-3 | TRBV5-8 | CASSLADLVDTQYF | TGTGCCAGCAGCTTGGCAGACTTGGTAGATACGCAGTATTTT
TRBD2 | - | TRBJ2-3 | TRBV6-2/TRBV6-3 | CASSWLGGGTDTQYF | TGTGCCAGCAGTTGGTTGGGCGGGGGGACAGATACGCAGTATTTT
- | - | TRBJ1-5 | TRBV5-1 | CASSLSGSRNQPQHF | TGCGCCAGCAGCTTGAGCGGGAGTCGCAATCAGCCCCAGCATTTT
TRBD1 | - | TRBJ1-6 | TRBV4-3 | CASSQSRTGYSPLHF | TGCGCCAGCAGCCAATCTCGGACAGGCTACTCACCCCTCCACTTT
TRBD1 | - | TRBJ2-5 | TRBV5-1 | CASSLGLSGGKETQYF | TGCGCCAGCAGCTTGGGATTGTCAGGGGGTAAAGAGACCCAGTACTTC
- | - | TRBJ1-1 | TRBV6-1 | CASSEGGGSTEAFF | TGTGCCAGCAGTGAAGGCGGGGGGAGCACTGAAGCTTTCTTT
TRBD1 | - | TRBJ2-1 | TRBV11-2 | CASSLDRGPYNEQFF | TGTGCCAGCAGCCTCGACAGGGGGCCGTACAATGAGCAGTTCTTC
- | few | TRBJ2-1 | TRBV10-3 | CAIRRGPPLDEQFF | TGTGCCATCAGGCGGGGCCCTCCTTTGGATGAGCAGTTCTTC
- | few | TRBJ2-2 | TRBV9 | CASSARGGELFF | TGTGCCAGCAGCGCACGGGGCGGGGAGCTGTTTTTT
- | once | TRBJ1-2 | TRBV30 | CAWRYSTGNGYTF | TGTGCCTGGAGATATAGCACAGGCAATGGCTACACCTTC
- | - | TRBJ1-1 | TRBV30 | CAWSGGIGEAFF | TGTGCCTGGAGCGGGGGGATAGGTGAAGCTTTCTTT
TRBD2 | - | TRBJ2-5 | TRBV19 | CASRKTSGQETQYF | TGTGCCAGTAGGAAAACTAGCGGGCAAGAGACCCAGTACTTC
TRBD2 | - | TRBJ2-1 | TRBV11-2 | CASSYTSGRVYNEQFF | TGTGCCAGCAGCTACACTAGCGGGAGGGTCTACAATGAGCAGTTCTTC
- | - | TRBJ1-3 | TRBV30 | CAWTLTASGNTIYF | TGTGCCTGGACCTTGACAGCCTCTGGAAACACCATATATTTT
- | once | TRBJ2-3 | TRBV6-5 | CASSLGDTQYF | TGTGCCAGCAGCCTCGGGGATACGCAGTATTTT
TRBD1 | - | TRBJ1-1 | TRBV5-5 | CASSSTGGMGTEAFF | TGTGCCAGCAGCTCGACAGGGGGCATGGGCACTGAAGCTTTCTTT
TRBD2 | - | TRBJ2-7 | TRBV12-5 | CASGLGLAGATYEQYF | TGTGCTAGTGGTTTGGGACTAGCGGGGGCCACCTACGAGCAGTACTTC
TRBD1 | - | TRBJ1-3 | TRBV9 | CASSVGGTGQSSGNTIYF | TGTGCCAGCAGCGTAGGGGGGACAGGGCAAAGCTCTGGAAACACCATATATTTT
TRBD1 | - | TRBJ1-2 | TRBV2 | CASSQGDSYGYTF | TGTGCCAGCAGCCAGGGGGACAGCTATGGCTACACCTTC
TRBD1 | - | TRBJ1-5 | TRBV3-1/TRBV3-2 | CASSPWDQGATQPQHF | TGTGCCAGCAGCCCCTGGGACCAGGGGGCGACCCAGCCCCAGCATTTT
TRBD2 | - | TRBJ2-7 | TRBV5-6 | CASSHVISSGRAHYEQYF | TGTGCCAGCAGCCACGTTATATCAAGCGGGAGGGCCCACTACGAGCAGTACTTC
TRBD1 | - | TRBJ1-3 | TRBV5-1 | CASSSSDQGAGNTIYF | TGCGCCAGCAGCTCGAGTGACCAGGGGGCTGGAAACACCATATATTTT
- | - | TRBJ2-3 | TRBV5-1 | CASSLAGHISDTQYF | TGCGCCAGCAGCTTGGCAGGACATATCTCAGATACGCAGTATTTT
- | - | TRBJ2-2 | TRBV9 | CASSEQAYPANTGELFF | TGTGCCAGCAGCGAACAGGCCTACCCGGCGAACACCGGGGAGCTGTTTTTT
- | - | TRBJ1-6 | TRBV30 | CAWSGATGDSPLHF | TGTGCCTGGAGTGGGGCGACAGGAGATTCACCCCTCCACTTT
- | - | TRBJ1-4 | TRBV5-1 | CASSLAPDEKLFF | TGCGCCAGCAGCTTGGCCCCCGATGAAAAACTGTTTTTT
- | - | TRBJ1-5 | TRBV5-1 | CASSLDLGQPQHF | TGCGCCAGCAGCTTGGACCTCGGGCAGCCCCAGCATTTT
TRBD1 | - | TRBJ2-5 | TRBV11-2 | CASSHGQGGETQYF | TGTGCCAGCAGCCACGGACAGGGCGGCGAGACCCAGTACTTC
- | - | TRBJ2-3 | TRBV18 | CASSITDTQYF | TGTGCCAGCTCTATCACAGATACGCAGTATTTT
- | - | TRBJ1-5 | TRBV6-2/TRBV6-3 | CASSYWADQPQHF | TGTGCCAGCAGTTATTGGGCAGATCAGCCCCAGCATTTT
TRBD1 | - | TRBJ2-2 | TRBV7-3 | CASRLGTVTGELFF | TGTGCCAGCAGACTAGGGACAGTAACCGGGGAGCTGTTTTTT
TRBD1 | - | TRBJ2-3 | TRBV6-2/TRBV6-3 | CASSYSPPGQQGADTQYF | TGTGCCAGCAGTTACTCGCCCCCGGGACAGCAGGGAGCAGATACGCAGTATTTT
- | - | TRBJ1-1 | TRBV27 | CASSLGRRGRGMNTEAFF | TGTGCCAGCAGTTTGGGAAGAAGGGGGAGGGGGATGAACACTGAAGCTTTCTTT
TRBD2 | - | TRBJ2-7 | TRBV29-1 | CSVKGTTTYEQYF | TGCAGCGTTAAGGGGACTACAACCTACGAGCAGTACTTC
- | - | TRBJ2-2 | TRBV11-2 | CASSLGFRLANTGELFF | TGTGCCAGCAGCTTAGGGTTTCGGCTAGCCAACACCGGGGAGCTGTTTTTT